Listed here is a single T cell receptor beta chain. This sample is drawn from a study of Ad26.COV2.S vaccination and SARS-CoV-2 variants. On the study more broadly: Of the COV1001 trial arms, the Ad26.COV2.S arm included the donor.

Per the germline V gene, CDR1 is KGHSH and CDR2 is LQKENI. The CDR3 covers 13 residues. Trimming removed 6 bases at V and 4 bases at J, with 10 bases between. The data were produced by immunoSEQ multiplex PCR, yet TCRdb's version contains in-frame clones alone and is incomplete. The sample contains roughly 450,000 clones, about 93% of which appear only once. Treatment of the sample: about 20 received Ad26.COV2.S at low or high dose, single or two shots; about 5 received placebo; per-sample allocation not given. The samples were gathered on day 63 after the first injection of vaccine or placebo. Aged 18-55 years, donor was enrolled in Boston in about 2020. The shot given was an Ad26 vector that makes Wuhan-strain SARS-CoV-2 spike.

The chain links TRBV18 to TRBJ1-5; the D gene is possibly TRBD1 (5 bases). The receptor was derived from a person between 18 and 65 years old who received the Ad26.COV2.S COVID-19 vaccine or a placebo. The material sequenced was peripheral blood, taken in a trial of Ad26.COV2.S vaccine versus placebo. CDR3 coding DNA: TGTGCCAGCTCTGGGGGATCGAATCAGCCCCAGCATTTT. Translation gives CASSGGSNQPQHF.